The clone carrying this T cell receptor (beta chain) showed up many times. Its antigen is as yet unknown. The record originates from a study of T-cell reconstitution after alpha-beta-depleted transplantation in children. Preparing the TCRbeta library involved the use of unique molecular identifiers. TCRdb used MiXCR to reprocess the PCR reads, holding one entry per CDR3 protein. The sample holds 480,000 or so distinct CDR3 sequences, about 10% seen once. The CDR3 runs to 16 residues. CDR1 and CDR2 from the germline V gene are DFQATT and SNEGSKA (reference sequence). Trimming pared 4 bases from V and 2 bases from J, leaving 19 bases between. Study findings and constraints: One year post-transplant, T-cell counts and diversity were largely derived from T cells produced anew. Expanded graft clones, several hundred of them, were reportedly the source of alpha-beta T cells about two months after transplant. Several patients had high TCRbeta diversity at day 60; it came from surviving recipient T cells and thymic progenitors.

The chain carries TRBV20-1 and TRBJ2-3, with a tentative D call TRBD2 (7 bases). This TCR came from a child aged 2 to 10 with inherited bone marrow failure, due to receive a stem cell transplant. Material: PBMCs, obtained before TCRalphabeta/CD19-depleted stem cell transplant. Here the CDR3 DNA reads TGCAGTGCTATCTGGGGGAGGGGGTATAACACAGATACGCAGTATTTT. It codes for CSAIWGRGYNTDTQYF.